This T cell receptor beta chain was identified during a study of blood T cell repertoires in COVID-19. For the study at large: Samples came from the United States, Italy and Spain, spanning acute and convalescent COVID-19.

Original handling: Estimation of nucleated cell counts was performed using reference gene primer amplification. Only in-frame clones appear in the TCRdb table, and some are missing; sequencing was by immunoSEQ multiplex PCR. The V and J calls and clone size come from that table; D and trimming were worked out from the DNA. The sample lists hundreds of thousands of clones; around 80% were seen once. CDR1 is MGHRA, CDR2 YSYEKL, per germline. The CDR3 length is 18 residues. Trimming took 0 bases from V and 6 from J; bases not matched to a gene: 13. Cohorts were assigned according to the clinical history that participants reported.

The chain employs TRBV4-1 and TRBJ2-2, with 7 bases fitting TRBD2. The sequence was collected from a man aged 30-40 years with acute COVID-19. The sample taken for sequencing was PBMCs or T cells enriched from blood (not recorded which). CDR3 coding DNA: TGCGCCAGCAGCCAAGATTATAGCAGGGAGGGGCTTGCCGGGGAGCTGTTTTTT. Its protein product is CASSQDYSREGLAGELFF.